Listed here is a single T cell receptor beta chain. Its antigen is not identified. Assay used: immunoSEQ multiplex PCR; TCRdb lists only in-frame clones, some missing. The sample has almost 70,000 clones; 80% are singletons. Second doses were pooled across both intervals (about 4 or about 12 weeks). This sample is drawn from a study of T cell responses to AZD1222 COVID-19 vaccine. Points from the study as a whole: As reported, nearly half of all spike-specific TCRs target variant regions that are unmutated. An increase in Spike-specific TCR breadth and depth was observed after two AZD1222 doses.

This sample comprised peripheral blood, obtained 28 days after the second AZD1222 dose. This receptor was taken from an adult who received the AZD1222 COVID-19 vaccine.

CDR3: CASSFSKWAGTDTQYF. CDR3 in DNA: TGTGCCAGCAGCTTCTCCAAGTGGGCGGGCACAGATACGCAGTATTTT. The V and J genes are TRBV7-2 and TRBJ2-3; D is ambiguous. The CDR3 contains 16 residues. Germline lookup yields CDR1 SGHTA and CDR2 FQGNSA. The germline V and J ends were trimmed by 3 bases and 1 base, with 14 bases remaining between them.